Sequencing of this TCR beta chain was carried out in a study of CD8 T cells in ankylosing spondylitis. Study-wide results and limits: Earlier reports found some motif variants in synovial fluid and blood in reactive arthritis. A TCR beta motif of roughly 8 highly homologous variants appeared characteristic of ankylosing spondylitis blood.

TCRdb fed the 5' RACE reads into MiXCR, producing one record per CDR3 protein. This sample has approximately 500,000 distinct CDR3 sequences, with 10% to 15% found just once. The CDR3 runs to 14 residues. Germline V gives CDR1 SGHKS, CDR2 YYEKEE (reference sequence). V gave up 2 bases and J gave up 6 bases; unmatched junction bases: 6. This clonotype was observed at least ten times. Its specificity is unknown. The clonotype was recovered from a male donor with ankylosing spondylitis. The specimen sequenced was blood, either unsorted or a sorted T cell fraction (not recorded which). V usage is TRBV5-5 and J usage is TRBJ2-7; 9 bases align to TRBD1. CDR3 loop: CASSFEDRGFEQYF. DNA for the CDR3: TGTGCCAGCAGCTTTGAGGACAGGGGCTTCGAGCAGTACTTC.